This entry features one T cell receptor beta chain sequence. Its specificity is not known. This sample is part of a study of T cells in Graves' hyperthyroidism and ophthalmopathy. Amplification yielded TCR beta CDR3 regions, with RNA transcripts as the source. In the first-round RT-PCR of the TCR CDR3, the HTBI primer set was used. In TCRdb, the multiplex PCR reads were re-called with MiXCR into one record per CDR3 protein. The sample has 450,000 to 650,000 distinct CDR3 sequences, 11% to 15% seen once. Not enrolled were patients with uncontrolled infection, other autoimmune disease, pregnancy or lactation. Clinical symptoms, serum thyroxine and TRAb, thyroid ultrasound and orbital computed tomography together formed the diagnostic basis. Overall study results and limits: For ophthalmopathy, model prediction preceded onset by a median about 6.2 months.

What was sequenced was blood. The source of this sequence is a woman between 18 and 29 years old with Graves' ophthalmopathy.

The CDR3 reads CASSLWEVQGHDEAFF. The DNA for the CDR3 is TGTGCCAGCAGCTTGTGGGAGGTACAGGGGCACGATGAAGCTTTCTTT. The chain carries TRBV5-6 and TRBJ1-1; 7 bases map to TRBD1. Germline CDR1 reads SGHDT; CDR2 reads YYEEEE. Trimming took 1 base from V and 7 from J; bases not matched to a gene: 13. The CDR3 covers 16 residues.